The 15 T cell receptor beta chains reported below all come from one sample, sequenced in a study of T-cell reconstitution after alpha-beta-depleted transplantation in children. A library of TCRbeta sequences, prepared with unique molecular identifiers, was generated. TCRdb fed the PCR reads into MiXCR, producing one record per CDR3 protein. Of around 230,000 distinct CDR3 sequences listed, approximately 15% are singletons. This sample comprised PBMCs, mostly from graft donor cells, obtained 360 days after TCRalphabeta/CD19-depleted stem cell transplant. The receptors derive from a male patient aged 2 to 10 who had a stem cell transplant for acute lymphoblastic leukemia, so the T cells may come from the graft donor.

The chain recombines TRBV7-2 with TRBJ2-7; D assignment may be TRBD1 or TRBD2 (6 bases each). This CDR3 spans 14 amino acids. V gave up 5 bases and J gave up 4 bases, with 15 bases separating them. Germline V lookup: CDR1 SGHTA, CDR2 FQGNSA. The CDR3 nucleotides are TGTGCCAGCAGCCAGGTGGGGGGCCGGTACGAGCAGTACTTC. Its translation is CASSQVGGRYEQYF. The variable domain in full, completed from reference TRBV7-2 and TRBJ2-7, reads GAGVSQSPSNKVTEKGKDVELRCDPISGHTALYWYRQSLGQGLEFLIYFQGNSAPDKSGLPSDRFSAERTGGSVSTLTIQRTQQEDSAVYLCASSQVGGRYEQYFGPGTRLTVT.

This clonotype showed up just a few times. This rearrangement joins TRBV4-1 to TRBJ2-2; the D gene is possibly TRBD1 (5 bases). Germline CDR1 reads MGHRA; CDR2 reads YSYEKL. This CDR3 region has 14 residues. V was shortened by 6 bases and J by 3 bases, with 11 bases between the two germline ends. The CDR3 DNA follows: TGCGCCAGCAGTCGACAGACTCACACCGGGGAGCTGTTTTTT. As protein: CASSRQTHTGELFF.

This clonotype was counted a few times. V gene TRBV28 combines with J gene TRBJ2-1, with 8 bases identical to TRBD2. The CDR3 contains 14 residues. Germline CDR1 is MDHEN and CDR2 is SYDVKM. Trimming at V came to 6 bases and at J to 4 bases, leaving 5 bases not matched to a gene. The DNA of the CDR3 is TGTGCCAGCAGCCAGCGGGAGAGATACAATGAGCAGTTCTTC. As protein: CASSQRERYNEQFF.

CDR3 sequence reads: CAISERDLGQETQYF. The CDR3 bases are TGTGCCATCAGTGAGCGGGACCTAGGCCAAGAGACCCAGTACTTC. The chain combines TRBV10-3 with TRBJ2-5; either TRBD1 or TRBD2 may fit D (5 bases each). CDR1 and CDR2 (germline): ENHRY, SYGVKD. This CDR3 has 15 residues. V was clipped by 2 bases and J by 1 base, with 11 bases between them.

The chain combines TRBV5-1 with TRBJ1-1; D is unresolved. The CDR3 spans 12 residues. The V gene's germline CDR1 is SGHRS and CDR2 YFSETQ. V was shortened by 1 base and J by 5 bases, with 6 bases between the two germline ends. The CDR3 nucleotides are TGCGCCAGCAGCTTGACGACGACTGAAGCTTTCTTT. Encoded protein: CASSLTTTEAFF.

The J gene is TRBJ2-7, the V gene TRBV28; 7 positions agree with TRBD2. V was pared by 1 base and J by 2 bases, with 11 bases of the junction left unmatched. The CDR3 runs 17 residues. Germline V gene sequence: CDR1 MDHEN, CDR2 SYDVKM. Here the CDR3 reads CASSLSRSRGGTYEQYF. The CDR3 DNA reads as TGTGCCAGCAGTTTATCCCGCTCGCGGGGAGGGACCTACGAGCAGTACTTC.

V is TRBV18 and J is TRBJ2-4; 7 nucleotides align to TRBD2. Germline CDR1 and CDR2: KGHSH and LQKENI. V shed 3 bases, J shed 7 bases, and the junction held 12 bases outside the gene matches. This CDR3 spans 16 amino acids. CDR3 sequence reads: CASSPGFSAGTNIQYF. The DNA for the CDR3 is TGTGCCAGCTCACCTGGATTCTCAGCGGGGACTAACATTCAGTACTTC.

The CDR3: CASIAQTGGETQYF. Here the CDR3 DNA reads TGCGCCAGCATAGCACAGACGGGCGGAGAGACCCAGTACTTC. The rearrangement joins TRBV5-1 to TRBJ2-5; unclear D gene. Trimming cost V 6 bases and J 4 bases, with 16 bases left between them. The CDR3 loop spans 14 amino acids. The germline V gene encodes CDR1 SGHRS and CDR2 YFSETQ. Full variable domain (remainder filled in from reference TRBV5-1 and TRBJ2-5): KAGVTQTPRYLIKTRGQQVTLSCSPISGHRSVSWYQQTPGQGLQFLFEYFSETQRNKGNFPGRFSGRQFSNSRSEMNVSTLELGDSALYLCASIAQTGGETQYFGPGTRLLVL.

This clonotype was counted a few times. This chain links TRBV7-8 with TRBJ1-5, with D uncertain. The CDR3 runs to 13 residues. V shed 5 bases and J shed 2 bases, with 7 bases lying between them. Germline loops: CDR1 SGHVS, CDR2 FQNEAQ. CDR3 nucleotide sequence: TGTGCCAGCAGCCAAGCCCGCAATCAGCCCCAGCATTTT. As protein: CASSQARNQPQHF. Based on the CDR3 plus reference TRBV7-8 and TRBJ1-5, the full variable domain is GAGVSQSPRYKVAKRGQDVALRCDPISGHVSLFWYQQALGQGPEFLTYFQNEAQLDKSGLPSDRFFAERPEGSVSTLKIQRTQQEDSAVYLCASSQARNQPQHFGDGTRLSIL.

This clonotype came up a few times. This chain joins TRBV5-1 and TRBJ2-2, with D perhaps being TRBD1 or TRBD2 (5 bases each). Looked up from germline, CDR1 is SGHRS and CDR2 is YFSETQ. CDR3 length: 13 residues. Between the trimmed V and J ends, which lost 1 base and 7 bases, there was a span of 8 bases. The CDR3 sequence is CASSLMGDGELFF. The CDR3 region has the DNA TGCGCCAGCAGCTTGATGGGGGACGGGGAGCTGTTTTTT.

The V call is TRBV5-5, the J call TRBJ2-6; tentatively, D is TRBD1 (5 bases). Germline lookup yields CDR1 SGHKS and CDR2 YYEKEE (reference sequence). Trimming pared 4 bases from V and 0 bases from J, leaving 8 bases between. The CDR3 is made up of 15 amino acids. The CDR3: CASSQGFSGANVLTF. The CDR3, as DNA: TGTGCCAGCAGCCAGGGATTCTCTGGGGCCAACGTCCTGACTTTC.

The J gene is TRBJ1-5, the V gene TRBV6-1, with unresolved D. With 5 bases removed from V and 2 bases from J, the gap between germline ends came to 16 bases. Germline CDR1 reads MNHNS; CDR2 reads SASEGT. The CDR3 has 16 residues. CDR3 region: CASSPFSGAGNQPQHF. The CDR3 DNA sequence: TGTGCCAGCAGTCCCTTTTCTGGAGCGGGCAATCAGCCCCAGCATTTT.

This clonotype was seen a handful of times. The chain couples TRBV29-1 to TRBJ2-5; 7 bases line up with TRBD2. The germline V gene has CDR1 SQVTM and CDR2 ANQGSEA. The CDR3 contains 12 residues. Germline trimming cut 4 bases from V and 5 bases from J; bases unmatched to any gene: 4. The CDR3 spells CSVADGGETQYF. The CDR3 DNA reads as TGCAGCGTTGCCGACGGGGGGGAGACCCAGTACTTC.

The chain links TRBV20-1 to TRBJ1-5; D perhaps matches TRBD1 (5 bases). Trimming cost V 0 bases and J 2 bases, with 20 bases left between them. The CDR3 has 18 amino acids. The germline V gene encodes CDR1 DFQATT and CDR2 SNEGSKA (reference sequence). In DNA form, the CDR3 reads TGCAGTGCTAGAGATGATGCAGGGAAAGGGGCTGGCAATCAGCCCCAGCATTTT. Translation gives CSARDDAGKGAGNQPQHF.

The chain combines TRBV4-2 with TRBJ2-3; 8 bases are shared with TRBD2. CDR3 length: 18 residues. The V gene end was trimmed by 1 base and the J gene end by 6 bases; junction bases not matched to a gene: 15. Germline CDR1 LGHNA, CDR2 YNFKEQ. DNA of the CDR3: TGTGCCAGCAGCCAAGTCGGGAAAGGACTAGGCGGGGGGGATACGCAGTATTTT. This codes for CASSQVGKGLGGGDTQYF.